The 16 T cell receptor beta chains below were found in one sample sequenced in a study of memory CD4+ T cells and cytomegalovirus serostatus. Generated by immunoSEQ multiplex PCR, the TCRdb table keeps only in-frame clones and is missing some. The sample lists tens of thousands of clones; under 80% were seen once. Single viable CD3+CD4+CD8-CD45RO+ cells were sorted as the memory CD4+ T cells. The sequenced sample consisted of memory CD4+ T cells from blood. The source of these receptors is an adult in good health and CMV-seronegative.

This clone was detected only a few times. The chain recombines TRBV18 with TRBJ2-1; D is perhaps TRBD1 (6 bases). This CDR3 is built from 14 residues. CDR1 is KGHSH, CDR2 LQKENI, per germline. V dropped 5 bases and J dropped 0 bases, with 8 bases sitting between them. CDR3 sequence: CASSSTGSYNEQFF. The CDR3 bases are TGTGCCAGCTCATCGACAGGCTCCTACAATGAGCAGTTCTTC.

The chain joins TRBV6-5 to TRBJ2-3, with D tentatively TRBD1 (6 bases). CDR3 length: 14 amino acids. CDR1 MNHEY and CDR2 SVGAGI come from the germline V gene. V was shortened by 5 bases and J by 7 bases, with 16 bases between the two germline ends. The CDR3 nucleotides read TGTGCCAGCAGTGAAAGGACAGTGAAAAATACGCAGTATTTT. Encoded protein: CASSERTVKNTQYF.

The rearrangement links TRBV7-8 to TRBJ2-2; TRBD1 matches 9 bases. Germline assignment: CDR1 SGHVS and CDR2 FQNEAQ. Losses at the gene ends were 0 bases for V and 0 bases for J; bases not matched to a gene: 5. This CDR3 region has 18 residues. CDR3 residues: CASSLAPGTGTNTGELFF. CDR3 in DNA: TGTGCCAGCAGCTTAGCCCCCGGGACAGGGACGAACACCGGGGAGCTGTTTTTT.

J is TRBJ2-3 and V is TRBV7-8; tentatively, D is TRBD2 (6 bases). This CDR3 has 15 residues. Germline V gene data show CDR1 as SGHVS and CDR2 as FQNEAQ. The V end lost 4 bases, the J end lost 9 bases, and 20 bases lay between the germline ends. CDR3 sequence reads: CASSSSAQRVDTQYF. For the CDR3, the DNA is TGTGCCAGCAGCTCCTCAGCCCAGCGGGTAGACACGCAGTATTTT.

This chain connects TRBV7-6 to TRBJ2-5, with D perhaps given as TRBD1 or TRBD2 (6 bases each). The germline V and J ends were trimmed by 7 bases and 5 bases, with 11 bases remaining between them. CDR1 SGHVS and CDR2 FNYEAQ come from the germline V gene. This CDR3 has 12 residues. This chain's CDR3 is CASKGGSETQYF. CDR3 sequence (DNA): TGTGCCAGCAAGGGGGGCTCGGAGACCCAGTACTTC.

This rearrangement joins TRBV5-4 to TRBJ2-3, with 7 bases aligning to TRBD2. CDR3 length: 16 amino acids. With 0 bases clipped from V and 0 bases from J, the junction kept 4 bases outside the gene matches. Germline lookup yields CDR1 SGHNT and CDR2 YYREEE (reference sequence). The CDR3 here is CASSLGPAGSTDTQYF. In nucleotides, the CDR3 is TGTGCCAGCAGCTTGGGCCCAGCGGGAAGCACAGATACGCAGTATTTT.

The CDR3 reads CASSLASPVAKNIQYF. CDR3 nucleotides: TGTGCCAGCAGCTTAGCGTCCCCAGTAGCCAAAAACATTCAGTACTTC. V gene TRBV7-8 combines with J gene TRBJ2-4; D not resolved. V shed 0 bases and J shed 0 bases, with 9 bases lying between them. Germline CDR1 reads SGHVS; CDR2 reads FQNEAQ. The CDR3 consists of 16 residues.

The rearrangement links TRBV5-4 to TRBJ2-3; D gene uncertain. The CDR3 is 13 amino acids. Trimming left V 1 base short and J 3 bases short, with 6 bases between. From germline, CDR1 is SGHNT and CDR2 YYREEE (reference sequence). The CDR3: CASSLKGTDTQYF. The CDR3 nucleotides are TGTGCCAGCAGCTTGAAGGGTACAGATACGCAGTATTTT.

This clone was found a few times. The rearrangement joins TRBV6-6 to TRBJ2-2; a weak D match, TRBD2 (6 bases). The length of the CDR3 is 16 residues. Trimming left V 6 bases short and J 2 bases short, with 16 bases between. Per germline, CDR1 MNHNY and CDR2 SVGAGI (reference sequence). In nucleotides, the CDR3 is TGTGCCAGCAGCAAAGGGTGGAGGGATAACACCGGGGAGCTGTTTTTT. It codes for CASSKGWRDNTGELFF.

This clone showed up just a few times. The V call is TRBV5-6, the J call TRBJ1-1; TRBD1 might be the D (6 bases). Trimming removed 5 bases at V and 5 bases at J, with 19 bases between. CDR1 and CDR2 (germline): SGHDT, YYEEEE. The CDR3 has 15 amino acids. DNA for the CDR3: TGTGCCAGCAGGGAAAGGTCCCCAAGGGGGACTGAAGCTTTCTTT. Translating gives CASRERSPRGTEAFF.

This clone showed up just a few times. The rearrangement links TRBV9 to TRBJ1-1; TRBD1 agrees at 9 bases. In germline, CDR1 is SGDLS, CDR2 YYNGEE. The ends lost 7 bases at V and 5 bases at J; junction bases unmatched: 6. The CDR3 is 13 residues long. DNA for the CDR3: TGTGCCAGCCGACCGGGACAGGGAACTGAAGCTTTCTTT. Protein: CASRPGQGTEAFF. Based on the CDR3 plus reference TRBV9 and TRBJ1-1, the full variable domain is DSGVTQTPKHLITATGQRVTLRCSPRSGDLSVYWYQQSLDQGLQFLIQYYNGEERAKGNILERFSAQQFPDLHSELNLSSLELGDSALYFCASRPGQGTEAFFGQGTRLTVV.

The chain employs TRBV7-9 and TRBJ1-1, with D uncertain. The ends were cut back, 2 bases at V and 1 base at J, with 11 bases in the middle. Germline loops: CDR1 SEHNR, CDR2 FQNEAQ (reference sequence). CDR3 length: 15 residues. The CDR3 sequence: CASSLSRWENTEAFF. CDR3 nucleotide sequence: TGTGCCAGCAGCTTAAGTCGCTGGGAGAACACTGAAGCTTTCTTT.

The chain joins TRBV6-5 to TRBJ2-7; 13 bases map to TRBD2. Germline CDR1 reads MNHEY; CDR2 reads SVGAGI. With V trimmed by 5 bases and J by 2 bases, 3 bases remained unmatched. The CDR3 contains 15 residues. Written as DNA, the CDR3 is TGTGCCAGCAGTAGAACTAGCGGGAGGGCCTACGAGCAGTACTTC. This gives the protein CASSRTSGRAYEQYF.

This clone appeared once. The J gene is TRBJ2-3, the V gene TRBV5-1; 10 bases are shared with TRBD1. The germline V gene has CDR1 SGHRS and CDR2 YFSETQ. The CDR3 runs 15 residues. Germline trimming cut 4 bases from V and 6 bases from J; bases unmatched to any gene: 8. CDR3 in amino acids: CASSLRDRGRDTQYF. Here the CDR3 DNA reads TGCGCCAGCAGCCTTCGGGACAGGGGAAGGGATACGCAGTATTTT.

The chain links TRBV10-3 to TRBJ2-3; unclear D gene. The V and J ends lost 0 bases and 3 bases respectively, with 16 bases between them. This CDR3 contains 17 residues. Germline-derived CDR1 and CDR2 are ENHRY and SYGVKD. The CDR3 here is CAISESTQLKNTDTQYF. Written as DNA, the CDR3 is TGTGCCATCAGTGAGTCGACACAGCTGAAAAATACAGATACGCAGTATTTT.

The rearrangement joins TRBV7-9 to TRBJ2-7, with TRBD2 identical over 10 bases. The CDR3 runs 14 residues. Germline assignment: CDR1 SEHNR and CDR2 FQNEAQ (reference sequence). Unmatched junction bases numbered 6, after V lost 4 bases and J lost 6 bases. CDR3 nucleotides: TGTGCCAGCAGCTCTAGCGGGAGATCATCCGAGCAGTACTTC. Its protein product is CASSSSGRSSEQYF. Full variable domain (remainder filled in from reference TRBV7-9 and TRBJ2-7): DTGVSQNPRHKITKRGQNVTFRCDPISEHNRLYWYRQTLGQGPEFLTYFQNEAQLEKSRLLSDRFSAERPKGSFSTLEIQRTEQGDSAMYLCASSSSGRSSEQYFGPGTRLTVT.